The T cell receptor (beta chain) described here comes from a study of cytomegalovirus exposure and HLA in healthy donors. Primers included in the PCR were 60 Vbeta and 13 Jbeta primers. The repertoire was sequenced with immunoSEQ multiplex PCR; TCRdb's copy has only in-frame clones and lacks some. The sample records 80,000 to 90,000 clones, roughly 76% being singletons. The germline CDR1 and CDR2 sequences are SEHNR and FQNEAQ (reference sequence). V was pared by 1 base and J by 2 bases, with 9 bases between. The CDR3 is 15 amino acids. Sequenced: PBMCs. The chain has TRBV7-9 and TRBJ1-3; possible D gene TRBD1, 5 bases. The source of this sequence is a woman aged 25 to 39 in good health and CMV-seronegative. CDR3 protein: CASSLGVRAGNTIYF. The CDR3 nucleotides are TGTGCCAGCAGCTTAGGCGTCAGGGCTGGAAACACCATATATTTT.